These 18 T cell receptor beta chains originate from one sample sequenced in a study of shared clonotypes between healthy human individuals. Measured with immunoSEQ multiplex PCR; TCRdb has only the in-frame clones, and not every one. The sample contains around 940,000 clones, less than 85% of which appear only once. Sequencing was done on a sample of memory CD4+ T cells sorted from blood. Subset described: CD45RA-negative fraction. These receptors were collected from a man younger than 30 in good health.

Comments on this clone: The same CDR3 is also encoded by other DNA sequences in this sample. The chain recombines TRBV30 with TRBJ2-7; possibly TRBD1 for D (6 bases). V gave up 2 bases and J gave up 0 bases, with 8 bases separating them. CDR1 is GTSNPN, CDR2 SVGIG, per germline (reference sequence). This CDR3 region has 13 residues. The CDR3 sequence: CAWSRGSSYEQYF. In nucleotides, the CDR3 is TGTGCCTGGAGTAGGGGGAGCTCCTACGAGCAGTACTTC.

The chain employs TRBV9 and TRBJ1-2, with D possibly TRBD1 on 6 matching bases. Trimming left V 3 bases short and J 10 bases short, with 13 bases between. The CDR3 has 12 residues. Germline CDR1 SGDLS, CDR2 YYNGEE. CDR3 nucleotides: TGTGCCAGCAGCGAGGGGGGGCGGCCCTACACCTTC. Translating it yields CASSEGGRPYTF.

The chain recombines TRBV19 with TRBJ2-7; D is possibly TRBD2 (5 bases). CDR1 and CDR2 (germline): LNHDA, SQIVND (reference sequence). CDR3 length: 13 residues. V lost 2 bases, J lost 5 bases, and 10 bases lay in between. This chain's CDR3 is CASSITGINEQYF. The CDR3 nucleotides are TGTGCCAGTAGTATAACGGGGATAAACGAGCAGTACTTC. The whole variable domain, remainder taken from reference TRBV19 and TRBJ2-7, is DGGITQSPKYLFRKEGQNVTLSCEQNLNHDAMYWYRQDPGQGLRLIYYSQIVNDFQKGDIAEGYSVSREKKESFPLTVTSAQKNPTAFYLCASSITGINEQYFGPGTRLTVT.

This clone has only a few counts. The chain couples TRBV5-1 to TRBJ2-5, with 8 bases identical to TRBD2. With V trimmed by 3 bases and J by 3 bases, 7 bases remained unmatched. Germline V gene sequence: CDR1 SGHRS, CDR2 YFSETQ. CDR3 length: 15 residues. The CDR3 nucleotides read TGCGCCAGCAGCTCGGCGGGGGGCTCGGAAGAGACCCAGTACTTC. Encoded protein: CASSSAGGSEETQYF. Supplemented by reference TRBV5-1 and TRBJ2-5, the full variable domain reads KAGVTQTPRYLIKTRGQQVTLSCSPISGHRSVSWYQQTPGQGLQFLFEYFSETQRNKGNFPGRFSGRQFSNSRSEMNVSTLELGDSALYLCASSSAGGSEETQYFGPGTRLLVL.

The CDR3 bases are TGTGCCAGCTCACCAAAGAGCGAGCAGTACTTC. As protein: CASSPKSEQYF. The rearrangement joins TRBV18 to TRBJ2-7; D remains unclear. This CDR3 comprises 11 residues. With 2 bases removed from V and 6 bases from J, the gap between germline ends came to 5 bases. Germline lookup yields CDR1 KGHSH and CDR2 LQKENI.

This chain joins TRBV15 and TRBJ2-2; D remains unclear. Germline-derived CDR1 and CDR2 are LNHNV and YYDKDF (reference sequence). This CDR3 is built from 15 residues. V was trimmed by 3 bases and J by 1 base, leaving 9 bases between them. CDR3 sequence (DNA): TGTGCCACCAGCAGGATTTCAGGGAACACCGGGGAGCTGTTTTTT. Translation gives CATSRISGNTGELFF. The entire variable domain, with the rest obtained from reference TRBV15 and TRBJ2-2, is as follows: DAMVIQNPRYQVTQFGKPVTLSCSQTLNHNVMYWYQQKSSQAPKLLFHYYDKDFNNEADTPDNFQSRRPNTSFCFLDIRSPGLGDTAMYLCATSRISGNTGELFFGEGSRLTVL.

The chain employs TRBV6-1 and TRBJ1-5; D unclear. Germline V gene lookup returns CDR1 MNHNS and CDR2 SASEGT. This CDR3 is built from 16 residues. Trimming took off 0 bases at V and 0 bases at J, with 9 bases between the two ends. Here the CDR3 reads CASSEAVPYSNQPQHF. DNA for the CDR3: TGTGCCAGCAGTGAAGCTGTTCCGTATAGCAATCAGCCCCAGCATTTT.

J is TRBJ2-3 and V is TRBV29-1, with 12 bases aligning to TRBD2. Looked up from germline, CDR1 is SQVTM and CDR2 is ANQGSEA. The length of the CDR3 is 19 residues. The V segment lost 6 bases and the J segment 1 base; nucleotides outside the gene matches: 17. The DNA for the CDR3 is TGCAGCGTAGCTAAGCGTAGGACTAGCGGGATGTGGGGCACAGATACGCAGTATTTT. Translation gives CSVAKRRTSGMWGTDTQYF.

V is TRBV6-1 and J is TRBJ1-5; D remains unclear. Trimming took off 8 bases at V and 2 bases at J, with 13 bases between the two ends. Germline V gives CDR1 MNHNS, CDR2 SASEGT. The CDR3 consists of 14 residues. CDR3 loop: CASSRASGNQPQHF. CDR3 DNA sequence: TGTGCCAGCTCGAGGGCATCGGGCAATCAGCCCCAGCATTTT.

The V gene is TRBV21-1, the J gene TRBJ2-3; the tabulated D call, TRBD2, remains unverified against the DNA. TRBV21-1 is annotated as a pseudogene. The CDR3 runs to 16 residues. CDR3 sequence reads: CASSKVLRRKTDTQYF. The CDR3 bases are TGTGCCAGCAGCAAAGTGCTGCGGAGAAAGACGGATACGCAGTATTTT.

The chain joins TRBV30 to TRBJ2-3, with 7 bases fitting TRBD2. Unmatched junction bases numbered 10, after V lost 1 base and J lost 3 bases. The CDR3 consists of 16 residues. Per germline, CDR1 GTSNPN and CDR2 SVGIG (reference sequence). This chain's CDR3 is CAWSGTRSGSTDTQYF. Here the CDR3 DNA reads TGTGCCTGGAGTGGGACCCGTAGCGGGTCGACAGATACGCAGTATTTT. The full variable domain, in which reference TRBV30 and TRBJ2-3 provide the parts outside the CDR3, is SQTIHQWPATLVQPVGSPLSLECTVEGTSNPNLYWYRQAAGRGLQLLFYSVGIGQISSEVPQNLSASRPQDRQFILSSKKLLLSDSGFYLCAWSGTRSGSTDTQYFGPGTRLTVL.

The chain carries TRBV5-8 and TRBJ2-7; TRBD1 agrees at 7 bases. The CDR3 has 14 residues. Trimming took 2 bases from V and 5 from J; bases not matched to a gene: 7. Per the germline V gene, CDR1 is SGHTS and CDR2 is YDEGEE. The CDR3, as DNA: TGTGCCAGCAGCTTCGGACAGGCTACGAACGAGCAGTACTTC. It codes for CASSFGQATNEQYF.

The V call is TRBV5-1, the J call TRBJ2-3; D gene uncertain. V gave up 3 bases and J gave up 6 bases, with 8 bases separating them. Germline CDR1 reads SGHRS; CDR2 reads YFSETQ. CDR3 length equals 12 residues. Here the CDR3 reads CASSSDLDTQYF. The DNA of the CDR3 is TGCGCCAGCAGCTCCGATTTGGATACGCAGTATTTT.

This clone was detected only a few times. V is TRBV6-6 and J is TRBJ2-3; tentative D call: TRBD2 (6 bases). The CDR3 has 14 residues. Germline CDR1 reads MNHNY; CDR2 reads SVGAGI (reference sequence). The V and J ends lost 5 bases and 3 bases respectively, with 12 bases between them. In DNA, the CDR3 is TGTGCCAGCAGTCGCCGGGGGAGTACAGATACGCAGTATTTT. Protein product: CASSRRGSTDTQYF.

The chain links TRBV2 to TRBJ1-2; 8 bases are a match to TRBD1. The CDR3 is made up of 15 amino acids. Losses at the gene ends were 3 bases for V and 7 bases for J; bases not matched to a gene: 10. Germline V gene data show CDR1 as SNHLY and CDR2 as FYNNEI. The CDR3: CASSDFQGATGGYTF. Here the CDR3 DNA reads TGTGCCAGCAGTGACTTCCAGGGGGCAACGGGTGGCTACACCTTC.

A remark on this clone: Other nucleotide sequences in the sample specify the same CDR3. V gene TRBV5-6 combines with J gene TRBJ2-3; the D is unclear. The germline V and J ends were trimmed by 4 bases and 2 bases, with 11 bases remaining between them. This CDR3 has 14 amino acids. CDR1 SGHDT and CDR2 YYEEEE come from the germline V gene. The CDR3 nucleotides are TGTGCCAGCAGCCCTGGACCCTCCACAGATACGCAGTATTTT. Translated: CASSPGPSTDTQYF.

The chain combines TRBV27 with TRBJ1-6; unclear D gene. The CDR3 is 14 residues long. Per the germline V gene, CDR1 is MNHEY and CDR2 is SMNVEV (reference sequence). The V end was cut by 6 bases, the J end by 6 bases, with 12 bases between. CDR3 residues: CASREPEPNSPLHF. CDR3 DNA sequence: TGTGCCAGCAGGGAGCCGGAGCCTAATTCACCCCTCCACTTT.

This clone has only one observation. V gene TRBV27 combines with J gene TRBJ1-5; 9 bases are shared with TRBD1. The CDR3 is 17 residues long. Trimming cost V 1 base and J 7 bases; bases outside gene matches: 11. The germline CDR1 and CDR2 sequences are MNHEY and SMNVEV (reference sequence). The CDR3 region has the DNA TGTGCCAGCAGTTTATTCCCTTCCTCACAGGGGGCCCAGCCCCAGCATTTT. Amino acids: CASSLFPSSQGAQPQHF.